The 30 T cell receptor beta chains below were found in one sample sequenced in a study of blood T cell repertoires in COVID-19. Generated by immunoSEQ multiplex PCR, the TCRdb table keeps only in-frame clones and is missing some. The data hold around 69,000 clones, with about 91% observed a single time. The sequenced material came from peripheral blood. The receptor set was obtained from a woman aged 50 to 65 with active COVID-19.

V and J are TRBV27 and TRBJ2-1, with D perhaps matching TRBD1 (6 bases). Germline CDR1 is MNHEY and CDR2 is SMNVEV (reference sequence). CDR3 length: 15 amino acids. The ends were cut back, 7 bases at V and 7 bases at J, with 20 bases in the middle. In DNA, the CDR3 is TGTGCCAGCATTCTTAGGGGGAGTGGGTCGAATGAGCAGTTCTTC. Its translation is CASILRGSGSNEQFF.

The CDR3 reads CASSATSGRWSTDTQYF. In DNA form, the CDR3 reads TGTGCCAGCAGCGCGACTAGCGGGAGGTGGAGCACAGATACGCAGTATTTT. The chain carries TRBV9 and TRBJ2-3, with 13 bases lining up with TRBD2. Trimming cost V 3 bases and J 0 bases; bases outside gene matches: 4. CDR1 is SGDLS and CDR2 is YYNGEE in the germline V gene. The CDR3 is made up of 17 amino acids.

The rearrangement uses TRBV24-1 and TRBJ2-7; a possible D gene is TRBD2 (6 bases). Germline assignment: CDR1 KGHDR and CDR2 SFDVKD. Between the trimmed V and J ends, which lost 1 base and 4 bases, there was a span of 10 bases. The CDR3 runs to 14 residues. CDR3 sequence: CATSDFVAGYEQYF. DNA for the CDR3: TGTGCCACCAGTGATTTTGTCGCGGGGTACGAGCAGTACTTC.

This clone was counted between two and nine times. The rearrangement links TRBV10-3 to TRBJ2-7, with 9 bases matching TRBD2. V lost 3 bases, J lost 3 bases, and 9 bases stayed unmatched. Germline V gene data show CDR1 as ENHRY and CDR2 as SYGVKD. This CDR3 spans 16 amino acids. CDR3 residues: CAISDLRLAEDYEQYF. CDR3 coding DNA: TGTGCCATCAGTGACCTAAGACTAGCGGAAGACTACGAGCAGTACTTC.

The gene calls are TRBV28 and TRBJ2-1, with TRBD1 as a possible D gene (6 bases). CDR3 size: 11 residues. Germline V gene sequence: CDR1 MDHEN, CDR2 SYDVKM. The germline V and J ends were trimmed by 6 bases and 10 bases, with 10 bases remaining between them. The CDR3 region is CASRDSYEQFF. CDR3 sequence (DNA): TGTGCCAGCAGGGACAGTTACGAGCAGTTCTTC.

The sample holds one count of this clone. This CDR3 is CASSGLGQAGSGANVLTF. CDR3 in DNA: TGTGCCAGCAGTGGGCTGGGACAGGCGGGTTCTGGGGCCAACGTCCTGACTTTC. The chain uses TRBV6-1 and TRBJ2-6; 8 nucleotides align to TRBD1. The CDR3 runs to 18 residues. Looked up from germline, CDR1 is MNHNS and CDR2 is SASEGT. With 4 bases clipped from V and 1 base from J, the junction kept 9 bases outside the gene matches.

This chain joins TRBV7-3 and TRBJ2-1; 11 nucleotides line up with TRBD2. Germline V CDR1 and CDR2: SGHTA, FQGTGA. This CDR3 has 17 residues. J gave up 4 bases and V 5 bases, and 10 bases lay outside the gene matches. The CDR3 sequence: CASSRGPGLAVYNEQFF. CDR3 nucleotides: TGTGCCAGCAGCCGGGGCCCGGGACTAGCGGTATACAATGAGCAGTTCTTC. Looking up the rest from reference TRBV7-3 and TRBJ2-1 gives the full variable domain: GAGVSQTPSNKVTEKGKYVELRCDPISGHTALYWYRQSLGQGPEFLIYFQGTGAADDSGLPNDRFFAVRPEGSVSTLKIQRTERGDSAVYLCASSRGPGLAVYNEQFFGPGTRLTVL.

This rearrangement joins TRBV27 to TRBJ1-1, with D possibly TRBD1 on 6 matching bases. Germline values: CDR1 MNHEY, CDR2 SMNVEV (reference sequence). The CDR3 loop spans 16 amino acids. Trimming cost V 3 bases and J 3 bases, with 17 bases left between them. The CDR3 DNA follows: TGTGCCAGCAGTTTTGCGGGGGCGAGCGATCACACTGAAGCTTTCTTT. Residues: CASSFAGASDHTEAFF.

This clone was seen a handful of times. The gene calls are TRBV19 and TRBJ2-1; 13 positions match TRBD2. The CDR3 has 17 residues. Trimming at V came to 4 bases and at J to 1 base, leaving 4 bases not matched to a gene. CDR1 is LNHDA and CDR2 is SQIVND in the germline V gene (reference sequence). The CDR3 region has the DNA TGTGCCAGTAGTACGGGGACTAGCGGGACATCCTACAATGAGCAGTTCTTC. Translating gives CASSTGTSGTSYNEQFF.

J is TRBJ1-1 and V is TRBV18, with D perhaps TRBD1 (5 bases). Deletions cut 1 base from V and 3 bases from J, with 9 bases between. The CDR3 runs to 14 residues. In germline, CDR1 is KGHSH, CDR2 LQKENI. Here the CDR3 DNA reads TGTGCCAGCTCACCACTTTTCAGGGACACTGAAGCTTTCTTT. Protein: CASSPLFRDTEAFF.

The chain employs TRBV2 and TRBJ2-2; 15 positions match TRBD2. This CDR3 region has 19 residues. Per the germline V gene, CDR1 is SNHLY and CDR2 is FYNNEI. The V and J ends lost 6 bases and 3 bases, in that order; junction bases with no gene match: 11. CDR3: CASSPRGLAGGLDTGELFF. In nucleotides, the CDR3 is TGTGCCAGCAGCCCACGTGGACTAGCGGGAGGGCTCGACACCGGGGAGCTGTTTTTT.

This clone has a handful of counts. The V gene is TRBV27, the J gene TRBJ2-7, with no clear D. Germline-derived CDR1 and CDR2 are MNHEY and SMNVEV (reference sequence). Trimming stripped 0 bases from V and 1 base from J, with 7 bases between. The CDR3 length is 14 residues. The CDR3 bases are TGTGCCAGCAGTTTATCGTTTGTATCCTACGAGCAGTACTTC. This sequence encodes CASSLSFVSYEQYF.

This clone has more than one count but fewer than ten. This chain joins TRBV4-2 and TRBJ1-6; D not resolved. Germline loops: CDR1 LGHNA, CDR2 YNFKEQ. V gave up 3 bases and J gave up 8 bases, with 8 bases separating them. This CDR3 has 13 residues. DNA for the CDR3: TGTGCCAGCAGCCAGACATTCGATTCACCCCTCCACTTT. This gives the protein CASSQTFDSPLHF.

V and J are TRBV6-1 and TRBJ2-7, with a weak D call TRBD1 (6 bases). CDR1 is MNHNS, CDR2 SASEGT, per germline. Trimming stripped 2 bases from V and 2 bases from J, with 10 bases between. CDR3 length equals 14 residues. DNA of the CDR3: TGTGCCAGCAGTGAAAGGGACAAGGCCTACGAGCAGTACTTC. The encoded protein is CASSERDKAYEQYF.

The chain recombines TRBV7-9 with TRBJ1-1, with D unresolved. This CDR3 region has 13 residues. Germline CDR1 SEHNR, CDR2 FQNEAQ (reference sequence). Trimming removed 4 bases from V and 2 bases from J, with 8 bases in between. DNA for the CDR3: TGTGCCAGCAGCTCGTTGGCAAACACTGAAGCTTTCTTT. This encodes CASSSLANTEAFF.

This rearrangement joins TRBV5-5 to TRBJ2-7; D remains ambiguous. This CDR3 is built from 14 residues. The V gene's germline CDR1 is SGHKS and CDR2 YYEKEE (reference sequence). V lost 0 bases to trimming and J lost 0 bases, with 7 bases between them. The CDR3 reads CASSLVRSSYEQYF. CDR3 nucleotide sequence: TGTGCCAGCAGCTTGGTTAGGAGCTCCTACGAGCAGTACTTC. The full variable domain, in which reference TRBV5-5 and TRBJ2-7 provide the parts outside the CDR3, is DAGVTQSPTHLIKTRGQQVTLRCSPISGHKSVSWYQQVLGQGPQFIFQYYEKEERGRGNFPDRFSARQFPNYSSELNVNALLLGDSALYLCASSLVRSSYEQYFGPGTRLTVT.

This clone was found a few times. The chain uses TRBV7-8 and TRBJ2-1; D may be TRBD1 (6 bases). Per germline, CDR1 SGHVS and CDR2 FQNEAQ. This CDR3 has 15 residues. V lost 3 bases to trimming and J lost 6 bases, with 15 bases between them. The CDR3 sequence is CASSFGMGARNEQFF. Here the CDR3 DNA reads TGTGCCAGCAGCTTCGGTATGGGGGCCCGCAATGAGCAGTTCTTC.

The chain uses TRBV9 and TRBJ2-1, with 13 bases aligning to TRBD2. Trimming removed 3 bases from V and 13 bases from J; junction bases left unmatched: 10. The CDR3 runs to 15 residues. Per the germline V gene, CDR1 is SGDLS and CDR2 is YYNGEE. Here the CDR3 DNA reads TGTGCCAGCAGCGAGCCCGGACTAGCGGGAGCTGGACAGTTCTTC. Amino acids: CASSEPGLAGAGQFF.

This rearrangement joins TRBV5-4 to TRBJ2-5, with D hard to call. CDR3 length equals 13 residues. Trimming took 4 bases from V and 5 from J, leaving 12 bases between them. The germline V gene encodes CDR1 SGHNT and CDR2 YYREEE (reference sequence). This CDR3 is CASSPEAGETQYF. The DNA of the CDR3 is TGTGCCAGCAGCCCGGAAGCCGGGGAGACCCAGTACTTC.

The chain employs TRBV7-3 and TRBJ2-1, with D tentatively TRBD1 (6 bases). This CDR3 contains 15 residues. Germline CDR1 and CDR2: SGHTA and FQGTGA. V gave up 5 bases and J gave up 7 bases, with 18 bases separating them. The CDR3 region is CASSGSRDTPNEQFF. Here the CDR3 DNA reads TGTGCCAGCAGCGGGTCACGGGACACCCCAAATGAGCAGTTCTTC.

The CDR3 reads CAWSVQPGTEAFF. In DNA form, the CDR3 reads TGTGCCTGGAGTGTACAGCCCGGCACTGAAGCTTTCTTT. The rearrangement links TRBV30 to TRBJ1-1; D gene unclear. This CDR3 spans 13 amino acids. The ends were cut back, 0 bases at V and 4 bases at J, with 9 bases in the middle. Germline-derived CDR1 and CDR2 are GTSNPN and SVGIG (reference sequence).

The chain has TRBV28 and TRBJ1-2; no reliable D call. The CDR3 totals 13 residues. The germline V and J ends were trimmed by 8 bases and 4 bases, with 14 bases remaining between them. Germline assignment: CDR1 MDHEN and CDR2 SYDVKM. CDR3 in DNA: TGTGCCAGCCGTCCCGGCCGGGGCTATGGCTACACCTTC. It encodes CASRPGRGYGYTF.

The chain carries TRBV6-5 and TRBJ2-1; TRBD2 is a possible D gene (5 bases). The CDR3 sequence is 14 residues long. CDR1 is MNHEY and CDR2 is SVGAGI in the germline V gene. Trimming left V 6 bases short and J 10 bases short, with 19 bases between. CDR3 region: CASSLNPGGREQFF. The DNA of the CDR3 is TGTGCCAGCAGCCTTAATCCAGGAGGCCGCGAGCAGTTCTTC.

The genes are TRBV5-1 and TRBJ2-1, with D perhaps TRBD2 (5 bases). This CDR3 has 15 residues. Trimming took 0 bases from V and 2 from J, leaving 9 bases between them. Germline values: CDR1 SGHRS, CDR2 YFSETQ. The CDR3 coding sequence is TGCGCCAGCAGCTTGGGAGGGAAAACCTACAATGAGCAGTTCTTC. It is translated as CASSLGGKTYNEQFF.

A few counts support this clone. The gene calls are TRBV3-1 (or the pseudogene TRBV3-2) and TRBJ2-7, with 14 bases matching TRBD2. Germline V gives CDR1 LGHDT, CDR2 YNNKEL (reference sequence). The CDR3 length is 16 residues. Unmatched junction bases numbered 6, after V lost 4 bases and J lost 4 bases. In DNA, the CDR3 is TGTGCCAGCAGCCGCGGGACTAGCGGGAGCGGATACGAGCAGTACTTC. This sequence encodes CASSRGTSGSGYEQYF.

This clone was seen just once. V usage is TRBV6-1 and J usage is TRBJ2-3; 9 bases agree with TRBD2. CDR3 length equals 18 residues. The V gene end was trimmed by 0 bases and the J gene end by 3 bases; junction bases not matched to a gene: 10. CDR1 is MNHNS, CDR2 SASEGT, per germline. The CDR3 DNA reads TGTGCCAGCAGTGAAGCGCGGCTAGCGGGAAAGAGGACAGATACGCAGTATTTT. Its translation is CASSEARLAGKRTDTQYF.

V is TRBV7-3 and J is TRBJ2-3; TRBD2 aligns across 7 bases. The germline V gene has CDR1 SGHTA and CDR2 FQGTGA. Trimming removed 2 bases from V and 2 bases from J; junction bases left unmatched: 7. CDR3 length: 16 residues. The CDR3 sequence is CASSLVASGSTDTQYF. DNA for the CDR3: TGTGCCAGCAGCTTAGTGGCTAGCGGCTCCACAGATACGCAGTATTTT.

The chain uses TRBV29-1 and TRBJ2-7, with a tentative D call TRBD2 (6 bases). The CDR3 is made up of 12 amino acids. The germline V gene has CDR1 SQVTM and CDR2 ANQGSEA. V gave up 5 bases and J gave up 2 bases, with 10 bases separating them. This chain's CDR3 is CSVSPGAYEQYF. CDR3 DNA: TGCAGCGTTTCCCCGGGAGCCTACGAGCAGTACTTC.

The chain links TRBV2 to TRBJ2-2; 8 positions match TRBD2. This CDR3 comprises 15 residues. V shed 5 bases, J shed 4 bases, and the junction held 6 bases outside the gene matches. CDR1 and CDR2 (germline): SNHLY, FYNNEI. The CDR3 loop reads CASSSAGVGTGELFF. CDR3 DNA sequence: TGTGCCAGCAGTTCAGCGGGAGTGGGCACCGGGGAGCTGTTTTTT.

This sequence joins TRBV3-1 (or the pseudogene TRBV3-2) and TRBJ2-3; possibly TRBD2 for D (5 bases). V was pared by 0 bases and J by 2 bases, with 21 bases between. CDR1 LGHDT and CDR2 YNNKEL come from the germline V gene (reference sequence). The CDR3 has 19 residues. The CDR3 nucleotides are TGTGCCAGCAGCCAAGAGTTGTTGGGTCGGGGATCCCCCACAGATACGCAGTATTTT. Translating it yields CASSQELLGRGSPTDTQYF.